Here is one T cell receptor (beta chain) with its context. The antigen remains unidentified. The CDR3 runs 16 residues. The V and J ends lost 3 bases and 5 bases, in that order; junction bases with no gene match: 10. CDR1 and CDR2 from the germline V gene are MDHEN and SYDVKM. The data were produced by immunoSEQ multiplex PCR, yet TCRdb's version contains in-frame clones alone and is incomplete. The table lists about 82,000 clones, 88% of them singletons, with approximately 0.76% in the top ten. The data were taken from a study of OX40 agonist ivuxolimab in advanced cancers. Findings of the study overall: Still undetermined is the antigen specificity of the expanded peripheral T cells.

The source was CD4+ or CD8+ T cells sorted from blood, collected in a trial of the OX40 agonist ivuxolimab. J is TRBJ1-3 and V is TRBV28; TRBD1 agrees at 7 bases. This TCR came from an adult with an advanced solid tumor such as melanoma, head and neck, liver or kidney cancer. The CDR3 sequence: CASSFSQTGIRNTIYF. CDR3 nucleotides: TGTGCCAGCAGTTTCTCCCAGACAGGGATTCGAAACACCATATATTTT.